The T cell receptor (beta chain) under discussion was sequenced for a study of blood T cell repertoires in COVID-19. Looking at the study overall: Researchers got acute and convalescent COVID-19 samples from the United States, Italy and Spain. PBMCs, B-cell-depleted T cells, or T cells provided the cDNA or gDNA that made up the material.

Per the study methods: Amplifying reference gene primers gave estimates of nucleated cell counts. Measured with immunoSEQ multiplex PCR; TCRdb has only the in-frame clones, and not every one. V and J calls and clone size follow that table, whereas D and trimming were derived from the DNA. Here the sample spans 200,000 to 250,000 clones, about 88% being singletons. The V segment lost 6 bases and the J segment 6 bases; nucleotides outside the gene matches: 8. Germline loops: CDR1 LGHDT, CDR2 YNNKEL (reference sequence). The CDR3 has 15 amino acids. The sample was peripheral blood. This TCR came from a man aged 65-85 years with acute or convalescent COVID-19. The gene calls are TRBV3-1 (or the pseudogene TRBV3-2) and TRBJ1-6; 7 bases fit TRBD1. The CDR3 is CASRDTGTANSPLHF. Here the CDR3 DNA reads TGTGCCAGCAGGGATACCGGGACAGCTAATTCACCCCTCCACTTT.